This record covers a single T cell receptor (beta chain). What it recognizes is unknown. Using a J-beta primer mix together with a sample-barcoded 5' primer, a second PCR was run for roughly 6 to 11 cycles. MiXCR, applied by TCRdb to the 5' RACE reads, yields one record per CDR3 protein. The table lists approximately 900,000 distinct CDR3 sequences, around 48% of them singletons. This record belongs to a study of blood T cells in healthy people across ages. Whole-study results and caveats: Per-million-T-cell TCR beta diversity fell roughly linearly with age. Diversity was higher, and naive CD4+ cells more numerous, in long-lived donors than in aged donors.

The CDR3 has 10 amino acids. Germline V gives CDR1 LNHNV, CDR2 YYDKDF (reference sequence). Trimming stripped 8 bases from V and 7 bases from J, with 6 bases between. Sequencing input: blood. This TCR derives from a man aged 25-40 years in good health. This chain joins TRBV15 and TRBJ2-1; D may be TRBD2 (6 bases). CDR3 loop: CATAGNEQFF. The DNA for the CDR3 is TGTGCCACCGCGGGGAATGAGCAGTTCTTC.